This T cell receptor beta chain was sequenced during a study of patients and donors after allogeneic stem cell transplantation (dated by TCRdb to 2020 to 2022). Libraries were built with RT-PCR. Sequencing used a NextSeq 550. The public reads were quality trimmed at Q25 with fastp and then assembled into clones with MiXCR by TCRdb, keeping productive beta chains. Rows are combined by CDR3 protein, so each entry shows the most common genes and DNA. A total of some 2,300 distinct CDR3 sequences appear in this sample, under 9% of them only once. Together, the top ten hold 25% to 35% of the sample. Only a few counts were recorded for this clonotype. Its antigen remains unidentified. No clone much larger than this one lies a single base away; base qualities are absent. The sample consisted of blood, either unsorted or a sorted T cell fraction (not recorded which). The sequence derives from a human donor who was either an allogeneic HSCT recipient or a stem cell or donor lymphocyte infusion donor (not recorded which). It is not recorded whose cells these are; they may come from a transplant donor.

The CDR3 reads as follows: CASSLTGGLYEQYF. The nucleotide sequence is TGTGCCAGCAGTTTAACGGGAGGGTTGTACGAGCAGTACTTC. In this chain, TRBV12-3 or TRBV12-4 is recombined with TRBJ2-7; 8 junctional bases match TRBD2. Unmatched junction bases come to 4, with V trimmed by 2 bases and J by 4 bases. The CDR3, from cysteine to phenylalanine, totals 14 residues. Only CDR3 DNA is held: 42 bases, read in frame from base 1.